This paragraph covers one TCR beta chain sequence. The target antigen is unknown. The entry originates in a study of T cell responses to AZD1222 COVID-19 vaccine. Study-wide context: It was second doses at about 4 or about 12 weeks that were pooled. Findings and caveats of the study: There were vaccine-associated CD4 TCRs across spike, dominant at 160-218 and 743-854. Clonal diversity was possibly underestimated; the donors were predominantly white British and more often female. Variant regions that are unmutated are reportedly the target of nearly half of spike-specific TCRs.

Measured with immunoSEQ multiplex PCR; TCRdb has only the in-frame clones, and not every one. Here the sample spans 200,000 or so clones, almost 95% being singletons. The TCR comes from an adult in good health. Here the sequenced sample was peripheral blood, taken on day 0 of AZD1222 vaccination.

This CDR3 is CASSRGVESRSYNSPLHF. The CDR3 bases are TGTGCCAGCAGCCGTGGGGTAGAATCTCGCTCCTATAATTCACCCCTCCACTTT. The genes are TRBV5-4 and TRBJ1-6; the D is unclear. The length of the CDR3 is 18 residues. V gave up 4 bases and J gave up 0 bases, with 17 bases separating them. CDR1 is SGHNT, CDR2 YYREEE, per germline (reference sequence).